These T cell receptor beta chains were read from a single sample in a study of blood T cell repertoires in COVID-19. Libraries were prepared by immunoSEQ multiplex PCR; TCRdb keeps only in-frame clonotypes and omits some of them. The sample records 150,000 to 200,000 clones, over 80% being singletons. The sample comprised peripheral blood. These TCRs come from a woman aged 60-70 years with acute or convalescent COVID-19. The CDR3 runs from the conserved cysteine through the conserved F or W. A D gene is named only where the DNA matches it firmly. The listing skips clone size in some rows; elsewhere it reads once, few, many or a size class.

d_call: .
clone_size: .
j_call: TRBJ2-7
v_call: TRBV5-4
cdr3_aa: CASSGGGFLSYEQYF
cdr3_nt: TGTGCCAGCAGCGGGGGCGGGTTCCTATCCTACGAGCAGTACTTC

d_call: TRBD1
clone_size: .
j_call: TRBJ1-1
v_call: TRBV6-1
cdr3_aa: CASSEQQGMNTEAFF
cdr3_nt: TGTGCCAGCAGTGAGCAACAGGGGATGAACACTGAAGCTTTCTTT

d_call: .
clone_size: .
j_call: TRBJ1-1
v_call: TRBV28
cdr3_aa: CASSLRAGATEAFF
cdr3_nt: TGTGCCAGCAGTTTAAGGGCAGGGGCTACTGAAGCTTTCTTT

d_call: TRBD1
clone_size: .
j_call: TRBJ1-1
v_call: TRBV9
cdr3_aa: CASSAGGQVNTEAFF
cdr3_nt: TGTGCCAGCAGCGCGGGGGGACAGGTGAACACTGAAGCTTTCTTT

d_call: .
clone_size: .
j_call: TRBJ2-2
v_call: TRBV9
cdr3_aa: CASSVEAFTGELFF
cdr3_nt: TGTGCCAGCAGCGTAGAAGCGTTTACCGGGGAGCTGTTTTTT

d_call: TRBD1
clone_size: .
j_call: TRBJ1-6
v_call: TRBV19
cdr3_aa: CASSLGTGEGSPLHF
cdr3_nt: TGTGCCAGTAGTCTCGGGACAGGGGAAGGTTCACCCCTCCACTTT

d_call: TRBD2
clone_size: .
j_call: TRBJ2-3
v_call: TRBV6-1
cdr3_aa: CASSEAGTSGTDTQYF
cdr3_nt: TGTGCCAGCAGTGAAGCGGGGACTAGCGGCACAGATACGCAGTATTTT

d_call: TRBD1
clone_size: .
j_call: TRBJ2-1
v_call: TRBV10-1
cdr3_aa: CASSVGFRDRANNEQFF
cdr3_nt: TGCGCCAGCAGTGTGGGTTTTAGGGACAGGGCGAACAATGAGCAGTTCTTC

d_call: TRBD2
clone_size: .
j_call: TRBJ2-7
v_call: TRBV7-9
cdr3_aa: CASSLELAGTSYEQYF
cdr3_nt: TGTGCCAGCAGCTTGGAACTAGCGGGGACATCCTACGAGCAGTACTTC

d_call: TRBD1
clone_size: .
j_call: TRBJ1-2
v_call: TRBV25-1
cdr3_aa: CASATTGGAFGYTF
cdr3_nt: TGTGCCAGCGCCACGACAGGGGGCGCGTTTGGCTACACCTTC

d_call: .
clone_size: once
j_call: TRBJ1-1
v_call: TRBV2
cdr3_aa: CASRPDDSNTEAFF
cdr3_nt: TGTGCCAGCAGGCCGGACGACAGTAACACTGAAGCTTTCTTT

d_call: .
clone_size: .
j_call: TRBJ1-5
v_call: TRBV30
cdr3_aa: CAWSVSGLGNQPQHF
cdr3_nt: TGTGCCTGGAGTGTATCTGGGCTTGGGAATCAGCCCCAGCATTTT

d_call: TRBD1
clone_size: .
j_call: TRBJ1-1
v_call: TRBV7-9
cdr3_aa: CASSSFGTANTEAFF
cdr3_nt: TGTGCCAGCAGCTCTTTCGGGACAGCGAACACTGAAGCTTTCTTT

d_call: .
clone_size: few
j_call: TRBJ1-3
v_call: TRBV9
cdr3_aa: CASSVGGRTSAGNTIYF
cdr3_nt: TGTGCCAGCAGCGTAGGGGGCCGAACATCTGCTGGAAACACCATATATTTT

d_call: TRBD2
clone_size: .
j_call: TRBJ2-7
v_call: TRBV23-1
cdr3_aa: CAREPYGRGIAEQYF
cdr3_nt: TGCGCCAGGGAACCCTATGGGCGGGGGATAGCCGAGCAGTACTTC

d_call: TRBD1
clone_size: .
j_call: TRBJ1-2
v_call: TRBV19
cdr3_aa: CASSLKQGNWNYGYTF
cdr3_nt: TGTGCCAGTAGTTTGAAACAGGGGAATTGGAACTATGGCTACACCTTC

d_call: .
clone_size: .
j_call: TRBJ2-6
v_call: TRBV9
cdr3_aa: CASSGKLTTLSGANVLTF
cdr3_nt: TGTGCCAGCAGCGGGAAACTAACTACGTTGTCTGGGGCCAACGTCCTGACTTTC

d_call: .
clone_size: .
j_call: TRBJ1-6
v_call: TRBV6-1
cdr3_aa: CASSEPNRAHSPLHF
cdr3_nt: TGTGCCAGCAGTGAACCGAACAGGGCCCACTCACCCCTCCACTTT

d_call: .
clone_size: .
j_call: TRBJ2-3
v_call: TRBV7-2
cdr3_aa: CASSFSGSTDTQYF
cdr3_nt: TGTGCCAGCAGCTTTAGTGGTAGCACAGATACGCAGTATTTT

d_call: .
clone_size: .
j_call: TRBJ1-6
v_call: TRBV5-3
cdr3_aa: CARSLECYAYNSPLHF
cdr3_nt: TGTGCCAGAAGCTTAGAATGCTATGCCTATAATTCACCCCTCCACTTT

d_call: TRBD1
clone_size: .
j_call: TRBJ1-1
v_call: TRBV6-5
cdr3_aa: CASSRDRGGTEAFF
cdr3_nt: TGTGCCAGCAGTAGGGACAGGGGCGGGACTGAAGCTTTCTTT

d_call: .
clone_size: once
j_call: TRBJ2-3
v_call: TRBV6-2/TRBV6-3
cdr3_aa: CASSYDRVNTDTQYF
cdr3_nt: TGTGCCAGCAGTTACGACAGAGTAAACACAGATACGCAGTATTTT

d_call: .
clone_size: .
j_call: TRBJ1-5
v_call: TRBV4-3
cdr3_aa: CASSQEYNQPQHF
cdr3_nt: TGCGCCAGCAGCCAAGAGTACAATCAGCCCCAGCATTTT

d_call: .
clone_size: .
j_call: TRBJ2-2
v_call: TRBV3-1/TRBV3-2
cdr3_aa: CASSHNKGELFF
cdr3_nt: TGTGCCAGCAGCCATAACAAGGGGGAGCTGTTTTTT

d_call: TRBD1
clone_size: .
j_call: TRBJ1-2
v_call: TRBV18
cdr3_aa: CASSQGQGGNYGYTF
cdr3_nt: TGTGCCAGCTCACAGGGACAGGGCGGAAACTATGGCTACACCTTC

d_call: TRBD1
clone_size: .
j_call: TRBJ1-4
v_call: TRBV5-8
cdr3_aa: CASSLQGAHEKLFF
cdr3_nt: TGTGCCAGCAGCTTACAGGGGGCGCATGAAAAACTGTTTTTT

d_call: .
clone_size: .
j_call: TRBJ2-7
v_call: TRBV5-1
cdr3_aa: CASSFGAAYEQYF
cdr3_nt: TGCGCCAGCAGCTTCGGTGCGGCCTACGAGCAGTACTTC

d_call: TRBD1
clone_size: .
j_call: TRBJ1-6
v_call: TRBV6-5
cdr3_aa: CASGPGQKKSPLHF
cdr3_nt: TGTGCCAGCGGCCCGGGACAGAAAAAATCACCCCTCCACTTT